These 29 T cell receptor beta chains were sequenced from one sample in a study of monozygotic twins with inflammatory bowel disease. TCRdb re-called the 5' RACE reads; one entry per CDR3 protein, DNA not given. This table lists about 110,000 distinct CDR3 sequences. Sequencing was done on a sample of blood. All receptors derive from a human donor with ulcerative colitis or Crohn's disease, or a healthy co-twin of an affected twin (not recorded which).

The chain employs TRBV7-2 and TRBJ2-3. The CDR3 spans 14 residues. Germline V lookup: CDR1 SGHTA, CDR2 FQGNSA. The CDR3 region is CASSLGLWQNTQYF.

CDR3 amino acids: CASKPGQDSYNEQFF. V usage is TRBV28 and J usage is TRBJ2-1; TCRdb calls TRBD1, which cannot be checked without DNA. CDR3 length: 15 amino acids. Germline V CDR1 and CDR2: MDHEN, SYDVKM.

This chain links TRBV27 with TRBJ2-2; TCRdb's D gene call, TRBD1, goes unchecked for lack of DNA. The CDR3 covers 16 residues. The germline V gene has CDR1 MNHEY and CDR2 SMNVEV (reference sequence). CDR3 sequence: CASWADRAGNTGELFF.

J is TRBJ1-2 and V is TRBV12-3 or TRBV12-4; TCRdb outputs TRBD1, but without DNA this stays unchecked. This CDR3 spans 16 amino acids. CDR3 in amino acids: CASSPGAGQSNYGYTF.

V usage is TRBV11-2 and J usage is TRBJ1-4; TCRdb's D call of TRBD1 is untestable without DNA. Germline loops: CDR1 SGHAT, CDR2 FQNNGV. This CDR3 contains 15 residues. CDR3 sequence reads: CASSFGGGANEKLFF.

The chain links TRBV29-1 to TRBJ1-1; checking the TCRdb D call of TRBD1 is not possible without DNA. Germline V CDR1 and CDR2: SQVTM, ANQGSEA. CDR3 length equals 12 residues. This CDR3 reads CSVKYPGPEAFF.

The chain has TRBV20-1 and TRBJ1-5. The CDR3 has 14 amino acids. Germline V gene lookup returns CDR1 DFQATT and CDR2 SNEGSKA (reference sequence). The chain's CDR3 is CSASRQAVQGPQHF.

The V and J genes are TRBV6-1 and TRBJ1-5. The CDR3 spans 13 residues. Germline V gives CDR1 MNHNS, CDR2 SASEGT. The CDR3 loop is CASSGGSLQPQHF.

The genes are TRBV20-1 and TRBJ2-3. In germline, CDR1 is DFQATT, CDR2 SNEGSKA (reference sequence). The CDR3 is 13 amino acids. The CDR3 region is CSATLKVTDTQYF.

CDR3 protein: CASSLASIRSYNEQFF. The chain recombines TRBV7-2 with TRBJ2-1. The CDR3 runs to 16 residues. The germline CDR1 and CDR2 sequences are SGHTA and FQGNSA.

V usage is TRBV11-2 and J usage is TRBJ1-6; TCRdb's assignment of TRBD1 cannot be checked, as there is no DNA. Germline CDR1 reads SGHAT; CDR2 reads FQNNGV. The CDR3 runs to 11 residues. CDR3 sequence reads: CASSPGTTLHF.

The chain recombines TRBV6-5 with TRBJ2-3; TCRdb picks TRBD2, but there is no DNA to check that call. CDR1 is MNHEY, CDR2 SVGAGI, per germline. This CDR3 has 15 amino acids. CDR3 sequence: CASSSSGEGTDTQYF.

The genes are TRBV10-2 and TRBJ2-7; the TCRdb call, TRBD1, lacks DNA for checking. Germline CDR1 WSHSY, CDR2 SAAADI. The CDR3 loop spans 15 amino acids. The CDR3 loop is CASSELRLDSYEQYF.

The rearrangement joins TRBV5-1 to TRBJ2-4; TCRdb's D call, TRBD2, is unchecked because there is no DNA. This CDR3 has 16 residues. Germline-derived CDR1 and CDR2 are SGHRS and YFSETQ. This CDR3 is CASSLEGEPAKNIQYF.

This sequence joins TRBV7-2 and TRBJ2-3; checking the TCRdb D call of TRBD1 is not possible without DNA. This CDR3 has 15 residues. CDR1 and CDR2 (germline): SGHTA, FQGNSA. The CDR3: CASGQTGTGTDTQYF.

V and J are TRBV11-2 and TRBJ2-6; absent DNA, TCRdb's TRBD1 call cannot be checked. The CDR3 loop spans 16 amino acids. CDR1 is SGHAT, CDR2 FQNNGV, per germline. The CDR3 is CASSFLEGAGANVLTF.

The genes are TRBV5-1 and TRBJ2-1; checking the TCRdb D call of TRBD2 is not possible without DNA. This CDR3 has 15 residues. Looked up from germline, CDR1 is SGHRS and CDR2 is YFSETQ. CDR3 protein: CASSLDGTSDSEQFF. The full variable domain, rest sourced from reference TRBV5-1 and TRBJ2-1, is KAGVTQTPRYLIKTRGQQVTLSCSPISGHRSVSWYQQTPGQGLQFLFEYFSETQRNKGNFPGRFSGRQFSNSRSEMNVSTLELGDSALYLCASSLDGTSDSEQFFGPGTRLTVL.

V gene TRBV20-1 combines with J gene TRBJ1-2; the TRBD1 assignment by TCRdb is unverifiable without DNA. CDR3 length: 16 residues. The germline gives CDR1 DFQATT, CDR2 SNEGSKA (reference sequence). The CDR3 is CSAKLGWEGSDYGYTF.

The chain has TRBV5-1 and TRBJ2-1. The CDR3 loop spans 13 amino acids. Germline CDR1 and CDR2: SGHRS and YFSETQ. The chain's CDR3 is CASSWGMVAEQFF.

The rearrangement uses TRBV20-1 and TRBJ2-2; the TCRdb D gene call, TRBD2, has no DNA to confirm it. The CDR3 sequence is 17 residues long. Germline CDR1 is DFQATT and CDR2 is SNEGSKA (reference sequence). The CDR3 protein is CSARDPSRTEGTGELFF.

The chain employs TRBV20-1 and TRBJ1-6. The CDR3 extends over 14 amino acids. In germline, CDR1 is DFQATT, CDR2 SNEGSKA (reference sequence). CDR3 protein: CSARSNLRHSPLHF.

The CDR3 is CSVEADETTTDTQYF. V is TRBV29-1 and J is TRBJ2-3. Germline V lookup: CDR1 SQVTM, CDR2 ANQGSEA. There are 15 residues in the CDR3.

This chain's CDR3 is CASSVSGDHTDTQYF. This chain joins TRBV9 and TRBJ2-3; TCRdb indicates TRBD1, and absent DNA this call remains unverified. The CDR3 totals 15 residues. Germline CDR1 SGDLS, CDR2 YYNGEE.

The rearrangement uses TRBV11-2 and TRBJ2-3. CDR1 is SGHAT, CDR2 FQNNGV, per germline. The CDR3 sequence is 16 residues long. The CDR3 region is CASSLREGSYTDTQYF.

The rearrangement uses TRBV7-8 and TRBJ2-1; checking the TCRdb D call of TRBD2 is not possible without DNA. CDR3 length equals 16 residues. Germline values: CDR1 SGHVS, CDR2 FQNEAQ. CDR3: CASSFLTSGGWNEQFF.

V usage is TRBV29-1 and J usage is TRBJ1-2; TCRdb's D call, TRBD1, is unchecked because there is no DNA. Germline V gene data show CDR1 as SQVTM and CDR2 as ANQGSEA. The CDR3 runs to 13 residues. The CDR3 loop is CSAGEGDNYGYTF.

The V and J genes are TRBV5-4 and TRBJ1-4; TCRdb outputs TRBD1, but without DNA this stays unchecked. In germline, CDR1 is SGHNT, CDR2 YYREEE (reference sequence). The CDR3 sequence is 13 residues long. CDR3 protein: CASSGTTGEKLFF.

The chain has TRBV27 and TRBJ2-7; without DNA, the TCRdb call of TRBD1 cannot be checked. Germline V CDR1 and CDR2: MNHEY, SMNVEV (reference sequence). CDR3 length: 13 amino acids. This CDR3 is CASSLWGAGEQYF.

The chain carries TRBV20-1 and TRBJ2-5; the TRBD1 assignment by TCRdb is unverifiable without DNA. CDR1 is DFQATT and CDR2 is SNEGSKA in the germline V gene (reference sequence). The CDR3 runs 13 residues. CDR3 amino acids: CSARSGARETQYF.